Below, 12 T cell receptor beta chains from the same sample are listed, as sequenced in a study of siplizumab effects on memory and regulatory T cells. This table comes from immunoSEQ multiplex PCR, and its TCRdb copy is limited to in-frame clones, with some not included. The sample lists under 150,000 clones; about 94% were seen once. Input material: non-Treg CD4+ T cells sorted from blood. Receptors originate from a human donor in good health.

The chain is built from TRBV9 and TRBJ2-2; 7 bases are a match to TRBD1. CDR1 and CDR2 (germline): SGDLS, YYNGEE. V trimming: 0 bases; J trimming: 4 bases; junction bases outside the gene matches: 6. CDR3 size: 16 residues. The CDR3 DNA is TGTGCCAGCAGCGTAGCTCTCAGGGGGACCACCGGGGAGCTGTTTTTT. Translated, it gives CASSVALRGTTGELFF. Using reference TRBV9 and TRBJ2-2 for the parts outside the CDR3, the full variable domain is DSGVTQTPKHLITATGQRVTLRCSPRSGDLSVYWYQQSLDQGLQFLIQYYNGEERAKGNILERFSAQQFPDLHSELNLSSLELGDSALYFCASSVALRGTTGELFFGEGSRLTVL.

This clone appeared once. The chain joins TRBV19 to TRBJ2-5; D not certain. The V and J ends lost 0 bases and 0 bases respectively, with 8 bases between them. Germline V gene sequence: CDR1 LNHDA, CDR2 SQIVND (reference sequence). The CDR3 length is 15 residues. CDR3 region: CASSIDSQDQETQYF. DNA of the CDR3: TGTGCCAGTAGTATAGATTCGCAGGACCAAGAGACCCAGTACTTC.

V and J are TRBV6-1 and TRBJ1-2; TRBD1 matches at 12 bases. The germline CDR1 and CDR2 sequences are MNHNS and SASEGT. This CDR3 has 18 amino acids. V dropped 3 bases and J dropped 4; count of bases not matched to a gene: 12. CDR3 sequence reads: CASSELPGQGALGYGYTF. CDR3 DNA sequence: TGTGCCAGCAGTGAGTTGCCGGGACAGGGGGCGCTTGGCTATGGCTACACCTTC.

The gene calls are TRBV5-6 and TRBJ2-3; D is ambiguous. Germline lookup yields CDR1 SGHDT and CDR2 YYEEEE. Trimming took off 2 bases at V and 2 bases at J, with 3 bases between the two ends. The CDR3 length is 12 residues. In DNA form, the CDR3 reads TGTGCCAGCAGCTTCATCACAGATACGCAGTATTTT. It codes for CASSFITDTQYF.

The chain carries TRBV12-5 and TRBJ1-4; 12 bases agree with TRBD1. This CDR3 spans 15 amino acids. Trimming took 5 bases from V and 7 from J; bases not matched to a gene: 5. Germline V CDR1 and CDR2: LGHNT, FRNRAP. CDR3 bases: TGTGCTAGTGGTGCGGGACAGGGGGCTGCTGAAAAACTGTTTTTT. This translates into CASGAGQGAAEKLFF.

The rearrangement uses TRBV7-2 and TRBJ2-3; D possibly matches TRBD1 or TRBD2 (6 bases each). V dropped 4 bases and J dropped 4 bases, with 12 bases sitting between them. This CDR3 comprises 14 residues. CDR1 is SGHTA, CDR2 FQGNSA, per germline. CDR3 DNA: TGTGCCAGCAGCTGGGGGCCGGGGGCAGATACGCAGTATTTT. Protein sequence: CASSWGPGADTQYF.

This chain connects TRBV2 to TRBJ1-6, with D uncertain. V was trimmed by 10 bases and J by 0 bases, leaving 13 bases between them. Germline CDR1 is SNHLY and CDR2 is FYNNEI. This CDR3 has 15 residues. Here the CDR3 reads CATRAGSSYNSPLHF. The CDR3, as DNA: TGTGCCACTCGGGCCGGGAGCTCCTATAATTCACCCCTCCACTTT.

The chain couples TRBV2 to TRBJ2-1; no clear D. This CDR3 has 11 residues. The V gene lost 6 bases and the J gene lost 0 bases, with 0 bases spanning the gap. Germline V gene sequence: CDR1 SNHLY, CDR2 FYNNEI. The CDR3 bases are TGTGCCAGCAGCTCCTACAATGAGCAGTTCTTC. The encoded protein is CASSSYNEQFF.

The chain uses TRBV2 and TRBJ1-1; a possible D gene is TRBD1 (5 bases). V lost 11 bases and J 4 bases, leaving 17 bases between the germline ends. This CDR3 region has 13 residues. CDR1 and CDR2 from the germline V gene are SNHLY and FYNNEI. The CDR3 sequence is CAAASGYFTEAFF. DNA for the CDR3: TGTGCCGCAGCGTCAGGGTACTTCACTGAAGCTTTCTTT.

The chain uses TRBV13 and TRBJ1-1; D remains unclear. Germline CDR1 reads PRHDT; CDR2 reads FYEKMQ (reference sequence). This CDR3 has 12 amino acids. The V end was cut by 5 bases, the J end by 6 bases, with 10 bases between. The DNA for the CDR3 is TGTGCCAGCAGCCTTATGAAGGCTGAAGCTTTCTTT. This encodes CASSLMKAEAFF. The full variable domain, its missing parts supplied by reference TRBV13 and TRBJ1-1, is AAGVIQSPRHLIKEKRETATLKCYPIPRHDTVYWYQQGPGQDPQFLISFYEKMQSDKGSIPDRFSAQQFSDYHSELNMSSLELGDSALYFCASSLMKAEAFFGQGTRLTVV.

This chain connects TRBV7-9 to TRBJ1-2, with D unclear. The germline gives CDR1 SEHNR, CDR2 FQNEAQ (reference sequence). The CDR3 totals 11 residues. V was clipped by 5 bases and J by 8 bases, with 9 bases between them. CDR3 sequence reads: CASSRIGGYTF. The CDR3 DNA sequence: TGTGCCAGCAGCCGTATTGGGGGCTACACCTTC.

This CDR3 reads CSARTGQTLNTEAFF. The CDR3, as DNA: TGCAGCGCCCGGACGGGACAGACCTTGAACACTGAAGCTTTCTTT. The rearrangement uses TRBV29-1 and TRBJ1-1; 7 bases are shared with TRBD1. J was trimmed by 0 bases and V by 7 bases; bases with no gene match: 11. The CDR3 contains 15 residues. From germline, CDR1 is SQVTM and CDR2 ANQGSEA. The entire variable domain, with the rest obtained from reference TRBV29-1 and TRBJ1-1, is as follows: SAVISQKPSRDICQRGTSLTIQCQVDSQVTMMFWYRQQPGQSLTLIATANQGSEATYESGFVIDKFPISRPNLTFSTLTVSNMSPEDSSIYLCSARTGQTLNTEAFFGQGTRLTVV.